This TCR beta chain was sequenced during a study of cytomegalovirus exposure and HLA in healthy donors. Overall study context: Both the 100 to 150 validation repertoires and the roughly 640 first-cohort repertoires used the same platform, as reported by a later analysis.

The study, taken as a whole, reports: The TCR clusters that emerged in the first cohort tended, a later analysis found, to co-occur in the roughly 120 validation repertoires. There were some public TCRs occurring in many donors, but most TCR sequences were rare.

The CDR3 has 14 amino acids. Per germline, CDR1 SGHVS and CDR2 FNYEAQ. The V end was cut by 5 bases, the J end by 2 bases, with 11 bases between. The donors belonged to the roughly 110-subject validation cohort, separate from the roughly 600-subject first cohort. Method: immunoSEQ multiplex PCR; TCRdb's copy keeps in-frame clones and lacks some. The data contain around 200,000 clones, about 91% of them singletons. Points on this clone: Its antigen is undetermined.

Specimen: PBMCs. The chain uses TRBV7-6 and TRBJ2-3; D is perhaps TRBD2 (6 bases). This clonotype originated in a woman younger than 30 in good health and CMV-seronegative. The DNA for the CDR3 is TGTGCCAGCAGCCGGGAGAGGCCCACAGATACGCAGTATTTT. It yields the protein CASSRERPTDTQYF.